The 8 T cell receptor beta chains below were found in one sample sequenced in a study of metastatic and nonmetastatic thyroid tumors. Thyroid surgery was performed in patients who had received no treatment beforehand. MiXCR re-clonotyped the PCR reads for TCRdb. The sample includes fewer than 15,000 clones, less than 30% seen only once; the top ten take approximately 52%. The material sequenced was tumor tissue. The origin of the receptors is a male donor with papillary thyroid cancer or a benign thyroid nodule (not recorded which). Some clones in this sample may be carry-over from other donors' samples.

The chain couples TRBV28 to TRBJ1-2, with D possibly TRBD1 on 6 matching bases. V lost 7 bases, J lost 4 bases, and 13 bases lay in between. The CDR3 covers 13 residues. Germline values: CDR1 MDHEN, CDR2 SYDVKM. DNA of the CDR3: TGTGCCAGCAATAACAGGGTTGGCTATGGCTACACCTTC. Its protein product is CASNNRVGYGYTF.

This clone was detected many times. This chain joins TRBV7-3 and TRBJ1-1, with D unclear. Germline values: CDR1 SGHTA, CDR2 FQGTGA. This CDR3 is 14 amino acids long. V gave up 2 bases and J gave up 5 bases, with 12 bases separating them. CDR3 loop: CASSLGPVGTEAFF. The CDR3, as DNA: TGTGCCAGCAGCTTAGGACCAGTGGGAACTGAAGCTTTCTTT. Drawing the rest from reference TRBV7-3 and TRBJ1-1, the complete variable domain is GAGVSQTPSNKVTEKGKYVELRCDPISGHTALYWYRQSLGQGPEFLIYFQGTGAADDSGLPNDRFFAVRPEGSVSTLKIQRTERGDSAVYLCASSLGPVGTEAFFGQGTRLTVV.

This clone was seen many times. This chain connects TRBV6-1 to TRBJ2-7; D might be TRBD2 (6 bases). The CDR3 runs to 12 residues. V was trimmed by 10 bases and J by 7 bases, leaving 17 bases between them. Per the germline V gene, CDR1 is MNHNS and CDR2 is SASEGT. In DNA form, the CDR3 reads TGTGCCACCCGTTGGCGGGGTGGTGAGCAGTACTTC. Protein product: CATRWRGGEQYF.

As regards this clone: A clone one base away is much larger, so this may be a read error. The sample carries other DNA sequences with the same CDR3. The rearrangement links TRBV5-6 to TRBJ2-3; tentative D call: TRBD2 (5 bases). Per the germline V gene, CDR1 is SGHDT and CDR2 is YYEEEE. The CDR3 is 14 residues long. The CDR3 region is CASSLGPSTDTQYF. The CDR3 nucleotides read TGTGCCAGCAGCTTGGGTCCTAGCACAGATACACAGTATTTT.

This clone was found a few times. This chain uses TRBV27 with TRBJ2-3; 15 bases align to TRBD2. The V and J ends lost 5 bases and 4 bases, in that order; junction bases with no gene match: 1. This CDR3 region has 15 residues. CDR1 and CDR2 (germline): MNHEY, SMNVEV (reference sequence). This chain's CDR3 is CASSGLAGGPDTQYF. The CDR3 DNA is TGTGCCAGCAGTGGACTAGCGGGAGGGCCAGATACGCAGTATTTT.

Regarding this clone: Sequence at one end of the junction differs from germline and may be a read error. The chain carries TRBV29-1 and TRBJ2-5; no clear D gene. Germline V gene data show CDR1 as SQVTM and CDR2 as ANQGSEA. There are 12 residues in the CDR3. The CDR3 is CSVIGYQETQYF. The CDR3, as DNA: TGCAGCGTTATCGGGTACCAAGAGACACAGTACTTC.

The genes are TRBV28 and TRBJ2-7, with D perhaps TRBD1 (6 bases). The germline V and J ends were trimmed by 3 bases and 3 bases, with 12 bases remaining between them. The CDR3 totals 14 residues. Germline V gene lookup returns CDR1 MDHEN and CDR2 SYDVKM. The CDR3 here is CASSLSNRVYEQYF. The CDR3 coding sequence is TGTGCCAGCAGTTTGTCGAACAGGGTCTACGAGCAGTACTTC.

In this sample, this clone turned up many times. The V gene is TRBV5-1, the J gene TRBJ1-1; 8 nucleotides align to TRBD1. The CDR3 loop spans 14 amino acids. The germline CDR1 and CDR2 sequences are SGHRS and YFSETQ. V lost 4 bases and J lost 1; bases outside the gene matches: 3. The CDR3 reads CASSIDRGNTEAFF. The CDR3 DNA sequence: TGCGCCAGCAGCATCGACAGGGGGAACACTGAAGCTTTCTTT.